This T cell receptor beta chain was recorded in a study of T cell changes during pregnancy in multiple sclerosis. The assay was immunoSEQ multiplex PCR, and TCRdb's table has in-frame clones only and misses some. The repertoire holds tens of thousands of clones, with roughly 94% as singletons. The CDR3 runs to 17 residues. Trimming took 4 bases from V and 1 from J; bases not matched to a gene: 10. The V gene's germline CDR1 is SGHNT and CDR2 YYREEE (reference sequence). The source was peripheral blood, collected in the first trimester of pregnancy. The clonotype originates from a female donor in good health, enrolled as a control in a pregnancy study. The J gene is TRBJ1-4, the V gene TRBV5-4; 7 nucleotides align to TRBD1. CDR3 in amino acids: CASSNKGQAVTNEKLFF. The CDR3 DNA reads TGTGCCAGCAGCAATAAAGGACAGGCGGTAACTAATGAAAAACTGTTTTTT.